Each of the 9 T cell receptor beta chains below was sequenced from the same sample in a study of cytotoxic CD8 clonotypes in ibrutinib-treated CLL (dated by TCRdb to the early 2020s). Libraries were made using the immunoSEQ multiplex PCR assay. In TCRdb, the immuneACCESS table is reduced to in-frame sequences with V and J assigned. These tables do not hold every clone; where another copy was compared, an unresolved V gene accounts for under half, and the others remain unexplained. The sample data list some 26,000 clones, and roughly 85% of these were observed just once. The ten largest clones take up 8% of the sample. This specimen's time point label, interpreted: approximately 2 years on ibrutinib. Specimen: PBMCs, collected after 24 months of ibrutinib treatment. The source of these receptors is a human donor with chronic lymphocytic leukemia.

The V and J genes are TRBV6-5 and TRBJ2-2, with a tentative D call TRBD1 (7 bases). The CDR3 has 15 residues. Trimming shortened V by 4 bases and J by 4 bases, and 13 bases separated the two germline ends. CDR1 is MNHEY and CDR2 is SVGAGI in the germline V gene. CDR3 nucleotides: TGTGCCAGCAGTTTCAGCCAGGGGGGCACCGGGGAGCTGTTTTTT. As protein: CASSFSQGGTGELFF.

The J gene is TRBJ2-7, the V gene TRBV7-6; a weak D match, TRBD2 (6 bases). Trimming left V 3 bases short and J 2 bases short, with 11 bases between. The CDR3 is 14 residues long. Germline values: CDR1 SGHVS, CDR2 FNYEAQ. The CDR3 here is CASSLGGVTYEQYF. As DNA, the CDR3 is TGTGCCAGCAGCTTGGGCGGGGTAACCTACGAGCAGTACTTC.

The chain carries TRBV4-2 and TRBJ2-2, with 13 positions matching TRBD2. CDR3 size: 17 residues. Germline V lookup: CDR1 LGHNA, CDR2 YNFKEQ. The ends lost 1 base at V and 3 bases at J; junction bases unmatched: 2. The CDR3 nucleotides are TGTGCCAGCAGCCAAGGACTAGCGGGGGGACACACCGGGGAGCTGTTTTTT. Amino acid sequence: CASSQGLAGGHTGELFF.

Note on this clone: The junction shows a germline mismatch at one end, possibly a read error. The V gene is TRBV19, the J gene TRBJ1-6; maybe TRBD1 (6 bases). Per the germline V gene, CDR1 is LNHDA and CDR2 is SQIVND (reference sequence). This CDR3 contains 14 residues. The CDR3 region is CASSVTLQGSTLHF. Here the CDR3 DNA reads TGTGCCAGTAGTGTAACCTTACAGGGTTCAACCCTCCACTTT.

The gene calls are TRBV9 and TRBJ2-3, with 7 bases fitting TRBD2. The V gene's germline CDR1 is SGDLS and CDR2 YYNGEE. The ends lost 1 base at V and 2 bases at J; junction bases unmatched: 4. The CDR3 is 15 amino acids. Here the CDR3 DNA reads TGTGCCAGCAGCGTACGGGGGGAATTCACAGATACGCAGTATTTT. Amino acid sequence: CASSVRGEFTDTQYF.

The chain is built from TRBV27 and TRBJ1-5; D unresolved. V shed 4 bases and J shed 5 bases, with 15 bases lying between them. CDR1 is MNHEY and CDR2 is SMNVEV in the germline V gene (reference sequence). The CDR3 sequence is 15 residues long. DNA of the CDR3: TGTGCCAGCAGTTCTCTTTATGGGAGTGATCAGCCCCAGCATTTT. Translated: CASSSLYGSDQPQHF.

V and J are TRBV28 and TRBJ1-6; D call uncertain. V was cut by 4 bases and J by 2 bases, with 9 bases left in between. There are 15 residues in the CDR3. Germline loops: CDR1 MDHEN, CDR2 SYDVKM. The CDR3 protein is CASSSFGAYNSPLHF. The CDR3 nucleotides read TGTGCCAGCAGTTCCTTCGGGGCCTATAATTCACCCCTCCACTTT.

This rearrangement joins TRBV7-2 to TRBJ2-7; a possible D gene is TRBD2 (5 bases). Per the germline V gene, CDR1 is SGHTA and CDR2 is FQGNSA. The CDR3 length is 14 residues. The ends were cut back, 5 bases at V and 2 bases at J, with 13 bases in the middle. The CDR3 region is CASSELSVAYEQYF. CDR3 nucleotides: TGTGCCAGCAGCGAACTTAGCGTGGCCTACGAGCAGTACTTC. Looking up the rest from reference TRBV7-2 and TRBJ2-7 gives the full variable domain: GAGVSQSPSNKVTEKGKDVELRCDPISGHTALYWYRQSLGQGLEFLIYFQGNSAPDKSGLPSDRFSAERTGGSVSTLTIQRTQQEDSAVYLCASSELSVAYEQYFGPGTRLTVT.

The chain is built from TRBV27 and TRBJ1-2; 9 nucleotides line up with TRBD1. With V trimmed by 1 base and J by 8 bases, 8 bases remained unmatched. This CDR3 region has 15 residues. CDR1 MNHEY and CDR2 SMNVEV come from the germline V gene (reference sequence). The CDR3 DNA sequence: TGTGCCAGCAGTTTATTAACGGGACAGGGTACCGGCTACACCTTC. Protein product: CASSLLTGQGTGYTF.